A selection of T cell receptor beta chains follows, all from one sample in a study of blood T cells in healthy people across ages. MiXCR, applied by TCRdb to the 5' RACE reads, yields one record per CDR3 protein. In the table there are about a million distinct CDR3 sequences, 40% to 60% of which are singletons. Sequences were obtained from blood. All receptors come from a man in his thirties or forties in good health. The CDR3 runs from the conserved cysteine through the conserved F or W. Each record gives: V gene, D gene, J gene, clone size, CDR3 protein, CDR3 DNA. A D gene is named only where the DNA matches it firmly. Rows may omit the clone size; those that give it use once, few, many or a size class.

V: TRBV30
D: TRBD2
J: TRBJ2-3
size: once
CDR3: CAWSVAGSDTQYF
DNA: TGTGCCTGGAGTGTAGCGGGGTCAGATACGCAGTATTTT

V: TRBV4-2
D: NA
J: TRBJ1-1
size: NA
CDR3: CASSQDQDTEAFF
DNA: TGTGCCAGCAGCCAAGACCAAGACACTGAAGCTTTCTTT

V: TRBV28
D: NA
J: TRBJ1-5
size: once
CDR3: CASSLRAGVINQPQHF
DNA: TGTGCCAGCAGTTTAAGGGCGGGGGTGATAAATCAGCCCCAGCATTTT

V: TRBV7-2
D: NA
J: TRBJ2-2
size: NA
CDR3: CASSSHILAGELFF
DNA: TGTGCCAGCAGCTCCCACATCCTGGCCGGGGAGCTGTTTTTT

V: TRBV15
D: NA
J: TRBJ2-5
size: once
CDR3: CATSMSLEETQYF
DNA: TGTGCCACCAGCATGTCACTCGAAGAGACCCAGTACTTC

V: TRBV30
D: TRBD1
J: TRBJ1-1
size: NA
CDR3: CAWRTGVNTEAFF
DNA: TGTGCCTGGAGGACAGGGGTGAACACTGAAGCTTTCTTT

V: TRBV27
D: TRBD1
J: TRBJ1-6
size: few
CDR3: CASSGDRVAVHF
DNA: TGTGCCAGCAGTGGGGACAGGGTAGCCGTCCACTTT

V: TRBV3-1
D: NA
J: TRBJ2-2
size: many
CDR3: CASSPGGDTGELFF
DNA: TGTGCCAGCAGCCCAGGGGGGGACACCGGGGAGCTGTTTTTT

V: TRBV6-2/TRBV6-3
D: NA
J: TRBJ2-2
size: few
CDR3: CASSNPTGTNTGELFF
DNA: TGTGCCAGCAGTAACCCGACAGGGACTAACACCGGGGAGCTGTTTTTT

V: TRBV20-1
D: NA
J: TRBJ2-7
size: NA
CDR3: CSARALIASEQYF
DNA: TGCAGTGCTAGAGCCCTAATAGCGAGCGAGCAGTACTTC

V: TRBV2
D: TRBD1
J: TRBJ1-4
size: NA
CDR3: CATRPRTGAGEKLFF
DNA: TGTGCCACCCGACCAAGGACAGGGGCGGGAGAAAAACTGTTTTTT

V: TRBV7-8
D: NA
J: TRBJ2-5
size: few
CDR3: CASSSANPGLETQYF
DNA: TGTGCCAGCAGCTCGGCCAACCCTGGTCTTGAGACCCAGTACTTC

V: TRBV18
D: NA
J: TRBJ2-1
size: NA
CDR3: CASSPRQGQTYNEQFF
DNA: TGTGCCAGCTCACCACGACAAGGACAAACCTACAATGAGCAGTTCTTC

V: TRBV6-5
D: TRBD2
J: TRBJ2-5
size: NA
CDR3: CASSLTSLGEAQYF
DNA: TGTGCCAGCAGTCTGACTAGCTTAGGAGAGGCCCAGTACTTC

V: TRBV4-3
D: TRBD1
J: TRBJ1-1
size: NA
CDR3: CASSQGYRGMNTEAFF
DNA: TGCGCCAGCAGCCAAGGTTACAGGGGCATGAACACTGAAGCTTTCTTT

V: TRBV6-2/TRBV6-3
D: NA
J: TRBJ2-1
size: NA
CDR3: CASSYEAAEQFF
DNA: TGTGCCAGCAGTTACGAGGCGGCAGAGCAGTTCTTC

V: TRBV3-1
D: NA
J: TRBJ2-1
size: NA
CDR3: CASSRAPPLYNEQFF
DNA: TGTGCCAGCAGCCGAGCCCCTCCACTCTACAATGAGCAGTTCTTC

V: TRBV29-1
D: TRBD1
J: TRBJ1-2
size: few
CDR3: CSVSTGDYYGYTF
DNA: TGCAGCGTCTCGACAGGGGATTACTATGGCTACACCTTC

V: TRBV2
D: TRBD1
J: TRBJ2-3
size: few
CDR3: CASRATGGRPRTDTQYF
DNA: TGTGCCAGCAGGGCCACAGGGGGCCGTCCAAGAACAGATACGCAGTATTTT

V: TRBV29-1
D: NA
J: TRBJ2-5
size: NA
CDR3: CSVEEGRSETQYF
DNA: TGCAGCGTTGAAGAGGGGAGGTCCGAGACCCAGTACTTC

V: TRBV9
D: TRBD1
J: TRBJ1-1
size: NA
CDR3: CASNQGASAEAFF
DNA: TGTGCCAGCAACCAGGGGGCCTCGGCTGAAGCTTTCTTT

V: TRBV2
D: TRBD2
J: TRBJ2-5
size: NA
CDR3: CASSGGLGMEETQYF
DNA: TGTGCCAGCAGTGGTGGACTAGGTATGGAGGAGACCCAGTACTTC

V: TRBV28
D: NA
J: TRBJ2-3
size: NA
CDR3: CASSPQPGADTQYF
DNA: TGTGCCAGCAGTCCACAGCCGGGGGCAGATACGCAGTATTTT

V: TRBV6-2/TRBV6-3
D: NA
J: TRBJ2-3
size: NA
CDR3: CASSYAAGPSDTQYF
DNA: TGTGCCAGCAGTTACGCGGCGGGGCCTTCAGATACGCAGTATTTT

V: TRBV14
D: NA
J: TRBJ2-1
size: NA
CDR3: CASSPVTRLSYNEQFF
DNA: TGTGCCAGCAGCCCCGTGACTAGGTTATCCTACAATGAGCAGTTCTTC

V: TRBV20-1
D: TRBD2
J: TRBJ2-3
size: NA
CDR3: CSAREGGSGGLDTQYF
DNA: TGCAGTGCTAGAGAGGGGGGTAGCGGGGGTCTAGATACGCAGTATTTT

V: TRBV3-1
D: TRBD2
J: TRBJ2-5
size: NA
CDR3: CASSQRVAGAEETQYF
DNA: TGTGCCAGCAGCCAGAGGGTAGCGGGGGCAGAAGAGACCCAGTACTTC

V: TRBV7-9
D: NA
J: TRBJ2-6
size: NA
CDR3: CASSDDLSGANVLTF
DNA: TGTGCCAGCAGCGACGACCTCTCTGGGGCCAACGTCCTGACTTTC

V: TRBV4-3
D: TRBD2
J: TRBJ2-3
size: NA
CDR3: CASSQDRLAGDTDTQYF
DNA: TGCGCCAGCAGCCAAGATAGACTAGCGGGCGACACAGATACGCAGTATTTT

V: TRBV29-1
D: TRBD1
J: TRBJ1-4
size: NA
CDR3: CSVERDRDEKLFF
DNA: TGCAGCGTTGAAAGGGACAGGGATGAAAAACTGTTTTTT

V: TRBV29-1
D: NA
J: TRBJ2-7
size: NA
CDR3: CSVVMSGAYEQYF
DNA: TGCAGCGTTGTAATGAGTGGAGCCTACGAGCAGTACTTC